These 16 T cell receptor beta chains came from one sample sequenced in a study of T cell changes during pregnancy in multiple sclerosis. Clones were read by immunoSEQ multiplex PCR, and TCRdb kept only the in-frame ones, dropping some. This table has around 45,000 clones, roughly nine tenths appearing once. The material was CD4+ T cells from peripheral blood mononuclear cells, obtained before pregnancy. The receptor source for this set is a female donor with multiple sclerosis, enrolled in a pregnancy study.

CDR3 DNA: TGTGCCAGCAGTAAAACAGGGCGGGAGTTCTTC. It specifies CASSKTGREFF. The V gene is TRBV6-5, the J gene TRBJ2-1, with a possible D match to TRBD1 (6 bases). This CDR3 region has 11 residues. Per the germline V gene, CDR1 is MNHEY and CDR2 is SVGAGI. V lost 5 bases and J 14 bases, leaving 13 bases between the germline ends.

The V call is TRBV7-8, the J call TRBJ1-4, with D maybe TRBD1 (5 bases). Germline CDR1 SGHVS, CDR2 FQNEAQ. CDR3 length: 15 residues. V lost 5 bases to trimming and J lost 2 bases, with 12 bases between them. The CDR3 DNA follows: TGTGCCAGCAGCAGCCAGGGAGGCACTAATGAAAAACTGTTTTTT. Translating gives CASSSQGGTNEKLFF.

The genes are TRBV29-1 and TRBJ1-3; D uncertain. This CDR3 is built from 14 residues. Trimming cost V 4 bases and J 2 bases, with 12 bases left between them. Looked up from germline, CDR1 is SQVTM and CDR2 is ANQGSEA. The chain's CDR3 is CSVAGATAGNTIYF. The CDR3 nucleotides read TGCAGCGTTGCAGGCGCGACCGCTGGAAACACCATATATTTT.

The chain recombines TRBV6-1 with TRBJ1-2, with D perhaps matching TRBD1 (5 bases). This CDR3 has 14 residues. Trimming stripped 2 bases from V and 0 bases from J, with 7 bases between. From germline, CDR1 is MNHNS and CDR2 SASEGT. The CDR3 DNA reads as TGTGCCAGCAGTGAAAGGGGTCCTAACTATGGCTACACCTTC. Translation gives CASSERGPNYGYTF.

The J gene is TRBJ1-2, the V gene TRBV14, with D possibly TRBD1 on 5 matching bases. CDR3 length: 13 amino acids. The germline gives CDR1 SGHDN, CDR2 FVKESK. Deletions cut 4 bases from V and 0 bases from J, with 6 bases between. The CDR3 spells CASSPGSNYGYTF. Written as DNA, the CDR3 is TGTGCCAGCAGCCCAGGGTCTAACTATGGCTACACCTTC. Complete variable domain (other parts from reference TRBV14 and TRBJ1-2): EAGVTQFPSHSVIEKGQTVTLRCDPISGHDNLYWYRRVMGKEIKFLLHFVKESKQDESGMPNNRFLAERTGGTYSTLKVQPAELEDSGVYFCASSPGSNYGYTFGSGTRLTVV.

J is TRBJ1-5 and V is TRBV4-3; no reliable D call. Germline CDR1 LGHNA, CDR2 YSLEER. V lost 1 base, J lost 2 bases, and 12 bases lay in between. The CDR3 contains 16 residues. CDR3 in DNA: TGCGCCAGCAGCCAAGGGAGAGGGATCGGCAATCAGCCCCAGCATTTT. Translation: CASSQGRGIGNQPQHF.

V and J are TRBV7-6 and TRBJ2-1; TRBD2 matches at 10 bases. The CDR3 loop spans 17 amino acids. V lost 5 bases, J lost 0 bases, and 7 bases stayed unmatched. The V gene's germline CDR1 is SGHVS and CDR2 FNYEAQ. The CDR3 region is CASSNIAGGTSYNEQFF. CDR3 in DNA: TGTGCCAGCAGCAACATAGCGGGGGGAACCTCCTACAATGAGCAGTTCTTC.

The rearrangement uses TRBV10-3 and TRBJ2-3; possible D gene TRBD2, 5 bases. The CDR3 runs 12 residues. Germline assignment: CDR1 ENHRY and CDR2 SYGVKD. V lost 0 bases and J lost 8, with 6 bases in between. The CDR3 DNA sequence: TGTGCCATCAGTGAGTCGGCGGGTACGCAGTATTTT. Protein: CAISESAGTQYF.

The rearrangement joins TRBV20-1 to TRBJ2-3; no clear D. V was cut by 8 bases and J by 1 base, with 7 bases left in between. Germline V lookup: CDR1 DFQATT, CDR2 SNEGSKA (reference sequence). The CDR3 consists of 11 residues. The CDR3 DNA sequence: TGCAGTAGACTTCGCACAGATACGCAGTATTTT. Translating it yields CSRLRTDTQYF.

The chain couples TRBV5-6 to TRBJ2-3; 9 nucleotides line up with TRBD1. With 3 bases clipped from V and 1 base from J, the junction kept 0 bases outside the gene matches. The CDR3 has 14 amino acids. The germline V gene encodes CDR1 SGHDT and CDR2 YYEEEE. The CDR3 nucleotides read TGTGCCAGCAGCTGGGACAGGGGCACAGATACGCAGTATTTT. Its protein is CASSWDRGTDTQYF.

The chain uses TRBV12-5 and TRBJ2-5, with TRBD2 identical over 7 bases. The CDR3 extends over 13 amino acids. Germline V gives CDR1 LGHNT, CDR2 FRNRAP. Unmatched junction bases numbered 7, after V lost 9 bases and J lost 3 bases. The CDR3 nucleotides read TGTGCTAGCGGGCTTCGGGGGGAAGAGACCCAGTACTTC. Protein product: CASGLRGEETQYF.

The CDR3 is CASSVRVDTEAFF. In DNA form, the CDR3 reads TGTGCCAGCAGCGTGAGAGTCGACACTGAAGCTTTCTTT. The chain has TRBV11-3 and TRBJ1-1; no clear D gene. The CDR3 loop spans 13 amino acids. In germline, CDR1 is SGHNT, CDR2 YENEEA. Trimming removed 5 bases from V and 3 bases from J, with 10 bases in between.

The chain has TRBV11-2 and TRBJ2-1, with a tentative D call TRBD2 (7 bases). Germline CDR1 SGHAT, CDR2 FQNNGV. This CDR3 has 14 amino acids. Trimming took 1 base from V and 9 from J, leaving 13 bases between them. The CDR3 sequence is CASSLVGGQGEQFF. Here the CDR3 DNA reads TGTGCCAGCAGCTTAGTCGGGGGGCAGGGTGAGCAGTTCTTC.

This sequence joins TRBV11-3 and TRBJ1-1, with 7 bases lining up with TRBD1. After removal of 1 base from V and 8 bases from J, the junction contained 4 bases not matched to a gene. Germline V gene sequence: CDR1 SGHNT, CDR2 YENEEA. CDR3 size: 13 residues. CDR3 sequence: CASSLGWDREAFF. CDR3 nucleotides: TGTGCCAGCAGCTTAGGCTGGGACAGAGAAGCTTTCTTT.

The chain has TRBV5-6 and TRBJ2-5, with 8 bases that match TRBD2. Trimming cost V 5 bases and J 0 bases; bases outside gene matches: 15. This CDR3 is built from 18 residues. Germline CDR1 reads SGHDT; CDR2 reads YYEEEE. CDR3 sequence reads: CASSIGAGESLYQETQYF. The CDR3 DNA is TGTGCCAGCAGTATTGGAGCGGGGGAATCACTTTACCAAGAGACCCAGTACTTC.

The table lists this clone with a count of one. The chain couples TRBV7-2 to TRBJ2-1; 8 positions agree with TRBD2. The CDR3 extends over 18 amino acids. The germline gives CDR1 SGHTA, CDR2 FQGNSA. Germline trimming cut 5 bases from V and 5 bases from J; bases unmatched to any gene: 17. This chain's CDR3 is CASSPPDNWRGADNEQFF. The CDR3 region has the DNA TGTGCCAGCAGCCCGCCAGACAATTGGCGGGGGGCCGACAATGAGCAGTTCTTC. The variable domain in full, with the rest retrieved from reference TRBV7-2 and TRBJ2-1, is GAGVSQSPSNKVTEKGKDVELRCDPISGHTALYWYRQSLGQGLEFLIYFQGNSAPDKSGLPSDRFSAERTGGSVSTLTIQRTQQEDSAVYLCASSPPDNWRGADNEQFFGPGTRLTVL.